These 4 T cell receptor beta chains came from one sample sequenced in a study of cytomegalovirus exposure and HLA in healthy donors. The PCR was carried out with 60 Vbeta primers and 13 Jbeta primers. The table came from immunoSEQ multiplex PCR; TCRdb's copy has only in-frame clones and leaves some out. The repertoire holds hundreds of thousands of clones, with more than 55% as singletons. Sequenced input: PBMCs. The origin of the receptors is a female donor in good health and CMV-seronegative.

The V gene is TRBV28, the J gene TRBJ1-2; 7 bases line up with TRBD1. The junction had 8 bases not matched to a gene; V was cut back by 6 bases and J by 1 base. The germline V gene has CDR1 MDHEN and CDR2 SYDVKM. CDR3 length equals 15 residues. The DNA for the CDR3 is TGTGCCAGCAGCTACTCGGACAGGCTTAACTATGGCTACACCTTC. The encoded protein is CASSYSDRLNYGYTF.

V usage is TRBV7-9 and J usage is TRBJ2-7, with TRBD2 matching over 10 bases. The CDR3 covers 16 residues. The germline CDR1 and CDR2 sequences are SEHNR and FQNEAQ (reference sequence). V lost 3 bases, J lost 1 base, and 6 bases stayed unmatched. CDR3 protein: CASSLASSGSSYEQYF. CDR3 sequence (DNA): TGTGCCAGCAGCTTGGCCTCTAGCGGGAGTTCCTACGAGCAGTACTTC.

V and J are TRBV5-6 and TRBJ2-5; tentatively, D is TRBD1 (5 bases). V was cut by 3 bases and J by 1 base, with 10 bases left in between. Germline CDR1 SGHDT, CDR2 YYEEEE. This CDR3 has 14 amino acids. CDR3 sequence reads: CASSSDTRQETQYF. CDR3 nucleotide sequence: TGTGCCAGCAGCTCGGACACCCGCCAAGAGACCCAGTACTTC. The full variable domain, its missing parts supplied by reference TRBV5-6 and TRBJ2-5, is DAGVTQSPTHLIKTRGQQVTLRCSPKSGHDTVSWYQQALGQGPQFIFQYYEEEERQRGNFPDRFSGHQFPNYSSELNVNALLLGDSALYLCASSSDTRQETQYFGPGTRLLVL.

This rearrangement joins TRBV2 to TRBJ2-7, with D maybe TRBD2 (5 bases). Germline V gene data show CDR1 as SNHLY and CDR2 as FYNNEI. Trimming shortened V by 7 bases and J by 0 bases, and 13 bases separated the two germline ends. The CDR3 has 14 residues. The CDR3 loop is CASTPDLSSYEQYF. CDR3 coding DNA: TGTGCCAGCACTCCGGACTTGAGCTCCTACGAGCAGTACTTC.